The rows below give T cell receptor beta chains drawn from one sample of a study of blood T cell repertoires in COVID-19. TCRdb's table, derived via immunoSEQ multiplex PCR, lists solely in-frame clones and lacks some. The profile shows 150,000 to 200,000 clones, 80% to 90% of them singletons. Sequenced input: PBMCs or T cells enriched from blood (not recorded which). These receptors all come from a woman younger than 30 who had recovered from COVID-19. Each CDR3 is given with its conserved first and last residue. Each record gives: V gene, clone size, J gene, D gene, CDR3 protein, CDR3 DNA. A D gene is named only where the DNA matches it firmly. Where a row states a size, it is once, few, many or the class of an expanded clone; other rows omit it.

v_call: TRBV11-2
clone_size: -
j_call: TRBJ2-1
d_call: TRBD2
cdr3_aa: CASLGTSGRVF
cdr3_nt: TGTGCTTCCCTTGGGACTAGCGGGAGGGTCTTC

v_call: TRBV9
clone_size: -
j_call: TRBJ2-5
d_call: -
cdr3_aa: CASSVGGITETQYF
cdr3_nt: TGTGCCAGCAGCGTCGGCGGGATTACAGAGACCCAGTACTTC

v_call: TRBV29-1
clone_size: -
j_call: TRBJ2-7
d_call: TRBD2
cdr3_aa: CSVRRGGTSGYEQYF
cdr3_nt: TGCAGCGTTCGAAGGGGGGGGACTAGCGGTTACGAGCAGTACTTC

v_call: TRBV27
clone_size: -
j_call: TRBJ1-1
d_call: TRBD1
cdr3_aa: CASSSRRGQESTEAFF
cdr3_nt: TGTGCCAGCAGTTCCAGACGAGGACAGGAGAGCACTGAAGCTTTCTTT

v_call: TRBV5-1
clone_size: -
j_call: TRBJ2-7
d_call: TRBD2
cdr3_aa: CASSRSGTPRGGSFHEQYF
cdr3_nt: TGCGCCAGCAGTAGATCAGGGACGCCGAGGGGCGGGAGTTTCCACGAGCAGTACTTC

v_call: TRBV12-3/TRBV12-4
clone_size: -
j_call: TRBJ1-1
d_call: -
cdr3_aa: CASSRQANTEAFF
cdr3_nt: TGTGCCAGCAGTCGACAGGCGAACACTGAAGCTTTCTTT

v_call: TRBV28
clone_size: -
j_call: TRBJ1-6
d_call: TRBD1
cdr3_aa: CASSTLYGQGDSPLHF
cdr3_nt: TGTGCCAGCAGCACCCTCTATGGACAGGGCGATTCACCCCTCCACTTT

v_call: TRBV7-9
clone_size: -
j_call: TRBJ2-7
d_call: -
cdr3_aa: CASSLRELGQYF
cdr3_nt: TGTGCCAGCAGCCTCAGGGAACTGGGGCAGTACTTC

v_call: TRBV5-1
clone_size: -
j_call: TRBJ1-3
d_call: TRBD1
cdr3_aa: CASSYQTGSGNTIYF
cdr3_nt: TGCGCCAGCAGTTATCAGACAGGGTCTGGAAACACCATATATTTT

v_call: TRBV5-1
clone_size: once
j_call: TRBJ2-7
d_call: TRBD2
cdr3_aa: CASSSTSGSSYEQYF
cdr3_nt: TGCGCCAGCAGCTCGACTAGCGGGTCCTCCTACGAGCAGTACTTC

v_call: TRBV2
clone_size: -
j_call: TRBJ1-6
d_call: -
cdr3_aa: CASSEYEAAGSPLHF
cdr3_nt: TGTGCCAGCAGTGAATACGAGGCCGCGGGTTCACCCCTCCACTTT

v_call: TRBV5-1
clone_size: -
j_call: TRBJ1-4
d_call: TRBD1
cdr3_aa: CASSLEGALSEKLFF
cdr3_nt: TGCGCCAGCAGCTTGGAGGGGGCCTTGAGTGAAAAACTGTTTTTT

v_call: TRBV30
clone_size: few
j_call: TRBJ1-2
d_call: -
cdr3_aa: CAWSVPGLLYGYTF
cdr3_nt: TGTGCCTGGAGTGTACCAGGGCTCCTCTATGGCTACACCTTC

v_call: TRBV28
clone_size: -
j_call: TRBJ1-2
d_call: TRBD1
cdr3_aa: CASSPLGTGPSNYGYTF
cdr3_nt: TGTGCCAGCAGTCCCCTCGGGACAGGGCCCTCTAACTATGGCTACACCTTC

v_call: TRBV6-5
clone_size: -
j_call: TRBJ2-7
d_call: TRBD2
cdr3_aa: CASSPGTSGRDWYF
cdr3_nt: TGTGCCAGCAGCCCCGGGACTAGCGGGAGGGATTGGTACTTC

v_call: TRBV6-4
clone_size: -
j_call: TRBJ2-3
d_call: -
cdr3_aa: CASRLTWESGDTQYF
cdr3_nt: TGTGCCAGCAGACTAACTTGGGAGTCTGGAGATACGCAGTATTTT

v_call: TRBV28
clone_size: -
j_call: TRBJ1-3
d_call: -
cdr3_aa: CASTTGLAGNTIYF
cdr3_nt: TGTGCCAGCACTACAGGGTTGGCTGGAAACACCATATATTTT

v_call: TRBV30
clone_size: -
j_call: TRBJ1-4
d_call: TRBD1
cdr3_aa: CAWSHGQGGSEKLFF
cdr3_nt: TGTGCCTGGAGCCATGGACAGGGTGGAAGCGAAAAACTGTTTTTT

v_call: TRBV5-1
clone_size: -
j_call: TRBJ1-2
d_call: -
cdr3_aa: CASGYREEGYTF
cdr3_nt: TGCGCCAGCGGTTACAGGGAAGAGGGCTACACCTTC

v_call: TRBV28
clone_size: -
j_call: TRBJ2-3
d_call: -
cdr3_aa: CASSPGGMTDTQYF
cdr3_nt: TGTGCCAGCAGTCCTGGGGGCATGACAGATACGCAGTATTTT

v_call: TRBV6-5
clone_size: -
j_call: TRBJ1-2
d_call: -
cdr3_aa: CASRREWGYTF
cdr3_nt: TGTGCCAGCAGAAGAGAGTGGGGCTACACCTTC

v_call: TRBV19
clone_size: once
j_call: TRBJ1-1
d_call: TRBD1
cdr3_aa: CASRQRQGARNLAEAFF
cdr3_nt: TGTGCCAGTAGGCAACGACAGGGGGCCAGGAATTTGGCTGAAGCTTTCTTT

v_call: TRBV6-4
clone_size: -
j_call: TRBJ1-6
d_call: -
cdr3_aa: CASSDSGLRGNSPLHF
cdr3_nt: TGTGCCAGCAGTGACTCGGGGCTCAGGGGCAATTCACCCCTCCACTTT

v_call: TRBV6-4
clone_size: once
j_call: TRBJ2-2
d_call: -
cdr3_aa: CASSEVGGAGELFF
cdr3_nt: TGTGCCAGCAGTGAAGTAGGCGGGGCCGGGGAGCTGTTTTTT

v_call: TRBV5-4
clone_size: -
j_call: TRBJ2-3
d_call: TRBD2
cdr3_aa: CASSSSRLGLAGGATDTQYF
cdr3_nt: TGTGCCAGCAGCTCCTCAAGATTGGGACTAGCGGGGGGAGCCACAGATACGCAGTATTTT

v_call: TRBV14
clone_size: -
j_call: TRBJ2-6
d_call: TRBD2
cdr3_aa: CASSQGSESASGSPLLWANVLTF
cdr3_nt: TGTGCCAGCAGCCAAGGCTCAGAGTCTGCTAGCGGGAGTCCGTTATTATGGGCCAACGTCCTGACTTTC

v_call: TRBV12-3/TRBV12-4
clone_size: -
j_call: TRBJ1-3
d_call: -
cdr3_aa: CASSSRENTIYF
cdr3_nt: TGTGCCAGCAGTTCCAGGGAAAACACCATATATTTT

v_call: TRBV11-2
clone_size: -
j_call: TRBJ2-1
d_call: TRBD2
cdr3_aa: CASSWGGEWDEQFF
cdr3_nt: TGTGCCAGCAGCTGGGGGGGGGAATGGGATGAGCAGTTCTTC

v_call: TRBV24-1
clone_size: -
j_call: TRBJ1-4
d_call: -
cdr3_aa: CATSPGTANEKLFF
cdr3_nt: TGTGCCACCAGTCCCGGGACTGCGAATGAAAAACTGTTTTTT

v_call: TRBV5-1
clone_size: few
j_call: TRBJ1-2
d_call: -
cdr3_aa: CASSLEGASYGYTF
cdr3_nt: TGCGCCAGCAGCTTGGAAGGGGCTTCGTATGGCTACACCTTC

v_call: TRBV4-1
clone_size: -
j_call: TRBJ1-1
d_call: TRBD1
cdr3_aa: CASSQGDRGFVDTEAFF
cdr3_nt: TGCGCCAGCAGCCAAGGAGACAGGGGCTTCGTGGACACTGAAGCTTTCTTT

v_call: TRBV28
clone_size: -
j_call: TRBJ2-5
d_call: TRBD1
cdr3_aa: CASSLYRQGDLETQYF
cdr3_nt: TGTGCCAGCAGTTTATACCGACAGGGAGACTTGGAGACCCAGTACTTC

v_call: TRBV12-5
clone_size: -
j_call: TRBJ2-7
d_call: TRBD1
cdr3_aa: CASKGTGNHSYEQYF
cdr3_nt: TGTGCTAGCAAGGGGACAGGGAATCACTCCTACGAGCAGTACTTC

v_call: TRBV6-5
clone_size: -
j_call: TRBJ2-5
d_call: -
cdr3_aa: CATLDTMRQETQYF
cdr3_nt: TGTGCCACCCTGGACACCATGCGGCAAGAGACCCAGTACTTC

v_call: TRBV19
clone_size: -
j_call: TRBJ2-1
d_call: -
cdr3_aa: CASSIWTSRSYNEQFF
cdr3_nt: TGTGCCAGTAGTATATGGACTTCCCGCTCCTACAATGAGCAGTTCTTC

v_call: TRBV20-1
clone_size: -
j_call: TRBJ2-7
d_call: -
cdr3_aa: CSASVRSYEQYF
cdr3_nt: TGCAGTGCTAGTGTCAGATCCTACGAGCAGTACTTC

v_call: TRBV19
clone_size: -
j_call: TRBJ1-2
d_call: -
cdr3_aa: CASSGGQGYYGYTF
cdr3_nt: TGTGCCAGTAGTGGCGGGCAGGGGTACTATGGCTACACCTTC

v_call: TRBV27
clone_size: -
j_call: TRBJ2-7
d_call: TRBD1
cdr3_aa: CASRGQGLSYEQYF
cdr3_nt: TGTGCCAGCAGAGGACAGGGCCTCTCCTACGAGCAGTACTTC

v_call: TRBV10-1
clone_size: -
j_call: TRBJ1-3
d_call: -
cdr3_aa: CASSTNRGDGNTIYF
cdr3_nt: TGCGCCAGCAGTACCAACCGGGGTGATGGAAACACCATATATTTT

v_call: TRBV5-1
clone_size: -
j_call: TRBJ2-7
d_call: -
cdr3_aa: CASSLRLDHYEQYF
cdr3_nt: TGCGCCAGCAGCTTGAGGCTAGATCACTACGAGCAGTACTTC

v_call: TRBV6-4
clone_size: -
j_call: TRBJ2-1
d_call: TRBD2
cdr3_aa: CASSPGTSGGAGEQFF
cdr3_nt: TGTGCCAGCAGTCCCGGGACTAGCGGGGGGGCCGGTGAGCAGTTCTTC

v_call: TRBV29-1
clone_size: -
j_call: TRBJ2-6
d_call: TRBD1
cdr3_aa: CSVWGDRESGANVLTF
cdr3_nt: TGCAGCGTCTGGGGGGACAGGGAATCAGGGGCCAACGTCCTGACTTTC

v_call: TRBV6-6
clone_size: -
j_call: TRBJ2-7
d_call: TRBD1
cdr3_aa: CASRREGTGTLF
cdr3_nt: TGTGCCAGCAGGAGGGAGGGGACAGGGACCCTCTTC

v_call: TRBV7-2
clone_size: -
j_call: TRBJ1-6
d_call: -
cdr3_aa: CASSLEVRASLHF
cdr3_nt: TGTGCCAGCAGCTTAGAGGTGAGGGCATCCCTCCACTTT

v_call: TRBV2
clone_size: -
j_call: TRBJ1-1
d_call: -
cdr3_aa: CASITMGVGTEAFF
cdr3_nt: TGTGCCAGCATTACTATGGGTGTGGGCACTGAAGCTTTCTTT

v_call: TRBV19
clone_size: once
j_call: TRBJ1-2
d_call: -
cdr3_aa: CASSGANYGYTF
cdr3_nt: TGTGCCAGTTCGGGAGCTAACTATGGCTACACCTTC

v_call: TRBV27
clone_size: -
j_call: TRBJ1-2
d_call: -
cdr3_aa: CASSLGGRTRGYTF
cdr3_nt: TGTGCCAGCAGTTTGGGCGGACGAACTAGGGGCTACACCTTC

v_call: TRBV30
clone_size: -
j_call: TRBJ1-2
d_call: -
cdr3_aa: CAWSLTGGNYGYTF
cdr3_nt: TGTGCCTGGAGTCTCACAGGCGGTAACTATGGCTACACCTTC

v_call: TRBV10-3
clone_size: -
j_call: TRBJ2-2
d_call: -
cdr3_aa: CAIERETTGELFF
cdr3_nt: TGTGCCATCGAACGGGAGACCACCGGGGAGCTGTTTTTT

v_call: TRBV6-5
clone_size: -
j_call: TRBJ1-1
d_call: -
cdr3_aa: CASSYSSKTDTEAFF
cdr3_nt: TGTGCCAGCAGTTACTCGTCGAAAACGGACACTGAAGCTTTCTTT

v_call: TRBV7-2
clone_size: -
j_call: TRBJ2-3
d_call: TRBD2
cdr3_aa: CASSLAQPGLAKSTDTQYF
cdr3_nt: TGTGCCAGCAGCTTAGCGCAACCCGGACTAGCGAAGAGCACAGATACGCAGTATTTT

v_call: TRBV5-8
clone_size: -
j_call: TRBJ1-2
d_call: TRBD1
cdr3_aa: CASSIRDSWHGYTF
cdr3_nt: TGTGCCAGCAGCATAAGGGACAGTTGGCATGGCTACACCTTC

v_call: TRBV19
clone_size: -
j_call: TRBJ2-7
d_call: TRBD2
cdr3_aa: CASSPYAGGSYEQYF
cdr3_nt: TGTGCCAGTAGCCCGTACGCGGGAGGGTCCTACGAGCAGTACTTC

v_call: TRBV19
clone_size: -
j_call: TRBJ2-7
d_call: TRBD2
cdr3_aa: CASSPDPGLAYSYEQYF
cdr3_nt: TGTGCCAGTAGTCCTGATCCGGGACTAGCATACTCCTACGAGCAGTACTTC

v_call: TRBV6-6
clone_size: -
j_call: TRBJ2-5
d_call: -
cdr3_aa: CASSPRPPRLAQETQYF
cdr3_nt: TGTGCCAGCAGTCCGCGGCCTCCCCGGCTAGCACAAGAGACCCAGTACTTC

v_call: TRBV29-1
clone_size: once
j_call: TRBJ2-7
d_call: -
cdr3_aa: CSVAEPGGPYEQYF
cdr3_nt: TGCAGCGTTGCGGAACCTGGGGGCCCCTACGAGCAGTACTTC

v_call: TRBV19
clone_size: -
j_call: TRBJ2-7
d_call: -
cdr3_aa: CASSIGTNYEQYF
cdr3_nt: TGTGCCAGTAGTATAGGGACAAACTACGAGCAGTACTTC

v_call: TRBV28
clone_size: -
j_call: TRBJ1-1
d_call: -
cdr3_aa: CASSQTVNTEAFF
cdr3_nt: TGTGCCAGCAGCCAGACAGTGAACACTGAAGCTTTCTTT

v_call: TRBV14
clone_size: -
j_call: TRBJ2-3
d_call: -
cdr3_aa: CASSQEPGLPADTQYF
cdr3_nt: TGTGCCAGCAGCCAAGAACCGGGACTGCCCGCAGATACGCAGTATTTT

v_call: TRBV7-3
clone_size: -
j_call: TRBJ2-2
d_call: -
cdr3_aa: CASSSGGSSGELFF
cdr3_nt: TGTGCCAGCAGTTCTGGGGGGAGTTCCGGGGAGCTGTTTTTT